This T cell receptor beta chain was identified during a study of blood T cell repertoires in COVID-19 (TCRdb year 2020). Notes on the research overall: Samples covering the acute and convalescent phases of COVID-19 were provided by collaborators in the United States, Italy and Spain. Deeply sampled blood TCRbeta repertoires from subjects exposed to, actively infected with, or recovered from COVID-19 were included in the dataset. Nearly every sample came with metadata listing a de-identified subject ID, COVID-19 status, age in years and sex. Where available, HLA class I and class II types were taken from metadata supplied by the sample provider and were not determined by assay-based typing. The samples were drawn from the first 160 participants of the ongoing ImmuneRACE study and from 1,254 subjects provided by 6 global collaborators. The repertoires were made available in a free public database intended to serve as a resource for research on the immune response to SARS-CoV-2. The prospective study material was composed of cDNA or gDNA derived from T cells, B-cell-depleted T cells, or PBMCs. The full study reports these points: The amount of clinical and demographic metadata varied by source and participant and was provided uncurated.

Whole blood was collected in K2EDTA tubes by collaborating institutions according to the institutions' own protocols. For TCRbeta analysis, collaborators shipped samples in one of three forms: frozen whole blood, isolated PBMCs, or DNA extracted from either of those sample types. After removal of 7 bases from V and 9 bases from J, the junction retains 10 bases not matched to a gene. The germline V gene (reference sequence) gives CDR1 as LNHDA and CDR2 as SQIVND. The CDR3 covers 15 residues, taking in both the cysteine and the phenylalanine. Only the CDR3 part of the read is kept: 45 bases, read in frame from the first base. A note on this clone: Its antigen target is currently unknown. No quality values exist for individual bases; no much larger clone is one base distant.

TCRbeta CDR3 regions were amplified from genomic DNA by means of the immunoSEQ Assay, a bias-controlled multiplex PCR. On the study's bioinformatics: The number of nucleated cells in each sample was estimated from the amplification of reference gene primers within the assay. To quantify the absolute abundance of each unique TCRbeta CDR3 rearrangement, sequence reads were collapsed and filtered. Productive Simpson clonality was computed per sample as the square root of Simpson's diversity index over productive rearrangements. Not all clones reach the TCRdb copy of this immuneACCESS table, which keeps in-frame sequences only. Checked studies attribute under half of the gap to unresolved V genes and leave the rest unexplained. V and J calls and clone size follow that table, whereas D and trimming were derived from the DNA. The table for this sample lists 270,000 or so clones; under 90% of them were counted only once. The ten largest make up 8.6% of the sample.

This clonotype was sampled from a human donor in a cohort sampled during active COVID-19. Specimen: peripheral blood. Rearrangement joined TRBV19 to TRBJ2-1; TRBD2 matches 12 bases in the middle. The CDR3 amino acid sequence is: CASTPLAGGSFEQFF. The DNA sequence is given as TGTGCCAGTACCCCACTAGCGGGAGGCTCTTTTGAGCAGTTCTTC.